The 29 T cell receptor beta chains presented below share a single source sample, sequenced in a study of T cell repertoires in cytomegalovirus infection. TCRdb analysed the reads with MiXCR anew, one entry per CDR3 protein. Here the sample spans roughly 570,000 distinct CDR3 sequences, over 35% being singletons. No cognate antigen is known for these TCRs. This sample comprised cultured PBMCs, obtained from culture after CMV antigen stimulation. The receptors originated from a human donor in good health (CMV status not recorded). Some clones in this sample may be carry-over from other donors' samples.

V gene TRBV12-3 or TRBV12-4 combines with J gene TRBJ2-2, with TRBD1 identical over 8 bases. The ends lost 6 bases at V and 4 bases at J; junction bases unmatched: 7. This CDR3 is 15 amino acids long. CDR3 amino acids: CASRDSGQGTGELFF. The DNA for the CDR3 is TGTGCCAGCAGAGATTCAGGACAGGGCACCGGGGAGCTGTTTTTT.

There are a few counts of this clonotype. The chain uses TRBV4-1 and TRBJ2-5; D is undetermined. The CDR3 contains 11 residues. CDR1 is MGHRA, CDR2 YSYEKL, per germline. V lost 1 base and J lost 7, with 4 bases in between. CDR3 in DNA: TGCGCCAGCAGCCAAGGGACGACCCAGTACTTC. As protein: CASSQGTTQYF.

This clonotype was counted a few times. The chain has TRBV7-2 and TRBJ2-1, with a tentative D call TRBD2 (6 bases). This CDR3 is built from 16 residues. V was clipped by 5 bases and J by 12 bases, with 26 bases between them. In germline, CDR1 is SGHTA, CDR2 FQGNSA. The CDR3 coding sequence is TGTGCCAGCAGCCCGTACCGGGACTTAACAATGGTTCGGCAGTTCTTC. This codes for CASSPYRDLTMVRQFF.

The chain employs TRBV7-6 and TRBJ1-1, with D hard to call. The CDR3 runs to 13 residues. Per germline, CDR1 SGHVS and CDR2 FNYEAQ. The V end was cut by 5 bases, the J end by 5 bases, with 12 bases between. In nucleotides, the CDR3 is TGTGCCAGCAGCGTATACGTGGGGACTGAAGCTTTCTTT. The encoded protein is CASSVYVGTEAFF.

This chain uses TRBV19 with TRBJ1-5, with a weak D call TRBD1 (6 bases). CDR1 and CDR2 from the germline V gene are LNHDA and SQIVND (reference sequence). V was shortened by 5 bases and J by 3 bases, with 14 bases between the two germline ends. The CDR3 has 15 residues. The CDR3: CASSLKDSHNQPQHF. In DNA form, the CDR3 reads TGTGCCAGTAGTTTAAAGGACAGCCACAATCAGCCCCAGCATTTT.

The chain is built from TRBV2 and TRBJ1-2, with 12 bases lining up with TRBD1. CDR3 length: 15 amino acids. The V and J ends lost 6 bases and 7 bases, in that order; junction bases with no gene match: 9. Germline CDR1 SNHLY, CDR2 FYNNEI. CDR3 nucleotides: TGTGCCAGCAGACTCCCGGGACAGGGGGCTTTTGGCTACACCTTC. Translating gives CASRLPGQGAFGYTF.

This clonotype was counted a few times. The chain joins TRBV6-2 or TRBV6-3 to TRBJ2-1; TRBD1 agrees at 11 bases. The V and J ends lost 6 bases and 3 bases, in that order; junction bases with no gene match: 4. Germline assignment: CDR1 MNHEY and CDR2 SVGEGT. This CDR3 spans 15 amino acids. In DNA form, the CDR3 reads TGTGCCAGCAGGAGGACAGGGGGCCACTACAATGAGCAGTTCTTC. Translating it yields CASRRTGGHYNEQFF.

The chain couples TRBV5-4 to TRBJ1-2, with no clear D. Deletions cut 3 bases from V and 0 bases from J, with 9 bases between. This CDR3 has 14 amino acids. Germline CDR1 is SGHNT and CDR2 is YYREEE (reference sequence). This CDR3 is CASSSRAANYGYTF. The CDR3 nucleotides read TGTGCCAGCAGCTCCCGGGCAGCTAACTATGGCTACACCTTC.

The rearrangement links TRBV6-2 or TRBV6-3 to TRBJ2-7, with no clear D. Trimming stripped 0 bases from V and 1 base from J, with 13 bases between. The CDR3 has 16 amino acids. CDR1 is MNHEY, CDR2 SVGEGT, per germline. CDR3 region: CASSYSVGIWSYEQYF. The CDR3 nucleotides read TGTGCCAGCAGTTACTCGGTGGGGATTTGGTCCTACGAGCAGTACTTC.

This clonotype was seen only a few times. The CDR3 protein is CATANLRNEKLFF. The DNA of the CDR3 is TGTGCCACCGCGAACCTCCGAAATGAAAAACTGTTTTTT. The chain uses TRBV19 and TRBJ1-4; no clear D gene. The CDR3 extends over 13 amino acids. V lost 10 bases and J 5 bases, leaving 14 bases between the germline ends. CDR1 is LNHDA, CDR2 SQIVND, per germline (reference sequence).

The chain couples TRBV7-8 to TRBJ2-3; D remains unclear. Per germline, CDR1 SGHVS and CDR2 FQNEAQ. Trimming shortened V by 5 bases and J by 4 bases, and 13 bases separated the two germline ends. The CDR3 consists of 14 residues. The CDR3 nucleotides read TGTGCCAGCAGCGCAGGTTCTGGCTCAGATACGCAGTATTTT. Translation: CASSAGSGSDTQYF.

CDR3 loop: CASSRKGDYGYTF. As DNA, the CDR3 is TGTGCCAGTAGTCGTAAGGGAGACTATGGCTACACCTTC. The chain has TRBV19 and TRBJ1-2; D is ambiguous. Trimming left V 5 bases short and J 3 bases short, with 10 bases between. This CDR3 has 13 amino acids. Germline CDR1 LNHDA, CDR2 SQIVND (reference sequence).

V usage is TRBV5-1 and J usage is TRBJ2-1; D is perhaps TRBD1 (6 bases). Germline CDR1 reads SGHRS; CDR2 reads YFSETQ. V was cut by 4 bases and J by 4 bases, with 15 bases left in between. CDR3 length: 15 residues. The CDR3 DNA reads TGCGCCAGCAGCACGGGACACCAACTATACAATGAGCAGTTCTTC. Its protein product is CASSTGHQLYNEQFF.

The CDR3: CASSEAYGYTF. CDR3 DNA sequence: TGTGCCAGTAGTGAGGCCTATGGCTACACCTTC. This rearrangement joins TRBV19 to TRBJ1-2; no clear D gene. Trimming took 5 bases from V and 4 from J, leaving 5 bases between them. In germline, CDR1 is LNHDA, CDR2 SQIVND (reference sequence). This CDR3 is 11 amino acids long.

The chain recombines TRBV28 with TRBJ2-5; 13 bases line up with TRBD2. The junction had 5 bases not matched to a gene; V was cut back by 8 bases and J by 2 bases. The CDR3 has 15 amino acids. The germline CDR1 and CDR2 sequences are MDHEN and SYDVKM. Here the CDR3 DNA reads TGTGCCAGCGGCCGGGGACTAGCGGGACAAGAGACCCAGTACTTC. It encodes CASGRGLAGQETQYF.

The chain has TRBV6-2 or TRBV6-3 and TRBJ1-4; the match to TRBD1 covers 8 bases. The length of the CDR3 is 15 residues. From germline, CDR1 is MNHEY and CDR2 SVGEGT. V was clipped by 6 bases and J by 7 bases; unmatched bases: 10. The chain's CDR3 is CASRDGQGRVEKLFF. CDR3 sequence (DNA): TGTGCCAGCAGAGACGGACAGGGAAGAGTTGAAAAACTGTTTTTT.

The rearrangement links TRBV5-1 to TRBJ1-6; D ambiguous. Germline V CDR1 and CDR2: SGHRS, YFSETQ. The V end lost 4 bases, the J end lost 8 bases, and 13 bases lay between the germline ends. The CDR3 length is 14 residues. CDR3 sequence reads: CASSLGALDSPLHF. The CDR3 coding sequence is TGCGCCAGCAGCCTTGGAGCGCTCGATTCACCCCTCCACTTT.

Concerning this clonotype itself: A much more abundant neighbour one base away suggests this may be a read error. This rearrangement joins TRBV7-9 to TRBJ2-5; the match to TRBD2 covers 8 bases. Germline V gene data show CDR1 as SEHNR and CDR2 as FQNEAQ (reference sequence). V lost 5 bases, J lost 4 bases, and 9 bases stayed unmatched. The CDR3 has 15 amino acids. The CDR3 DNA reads TGTGCCAGCAGCCTCCGATCGCTAGCGGGAGAGACCCAGTACTTC. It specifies CASSLRSLAGETQYF. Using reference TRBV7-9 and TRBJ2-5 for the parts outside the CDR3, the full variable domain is DTGVSQNPRHKITKRGQNVTFRCDPISEHNRLYWYRQTLGQGPEFLTYFQNEAQLEKSRLLSDRFSAERPKGSFSTLEIQRTEQGDSAMYLCASSLRSLAGETQYFGPGTRLLVL.

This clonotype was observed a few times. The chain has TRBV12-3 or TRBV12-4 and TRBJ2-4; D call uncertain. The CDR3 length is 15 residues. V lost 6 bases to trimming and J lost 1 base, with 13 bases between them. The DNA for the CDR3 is TGTGCCAGCAGCCTACAAGGGATGGCCAAAAACATTCAGTACTTC. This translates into CASSLQGMAKNIQYF.

The CDR3 sequence: CASSPLMTSNTGELFF. For the CDR3, the DNA is TGTGCCAGCAGTCCCCTTATGACATCGAACACCGGGGAGCTGTTTTTT. The chain joins TRBV11-2 to TRBJ2-2; D uncertain. The CDR3 contains 16 residues. CDR1 SGHAT and CDR2 FQNNGV come from the germline V gene. Trimming took off 6 bases at V and 0 bases at J, with 14 bases between the two ends.

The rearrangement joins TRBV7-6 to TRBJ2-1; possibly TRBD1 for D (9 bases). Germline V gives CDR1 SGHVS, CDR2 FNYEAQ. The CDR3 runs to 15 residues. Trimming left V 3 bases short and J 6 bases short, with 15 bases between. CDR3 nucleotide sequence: TGTGCCAGCAGCTTTAGCGGGACAGGGCCCAATGAGCAGTTCTTC. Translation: CASSFSGTGPNEQFF.

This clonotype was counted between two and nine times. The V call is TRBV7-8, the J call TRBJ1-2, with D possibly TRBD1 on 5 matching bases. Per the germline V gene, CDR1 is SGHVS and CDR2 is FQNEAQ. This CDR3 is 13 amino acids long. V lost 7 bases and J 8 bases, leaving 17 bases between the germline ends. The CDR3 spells CASKESRERGYTF. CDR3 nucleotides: TGTGCCAGCAAGGAGTCCAGGGAGAGAGGCTACACCTTC.

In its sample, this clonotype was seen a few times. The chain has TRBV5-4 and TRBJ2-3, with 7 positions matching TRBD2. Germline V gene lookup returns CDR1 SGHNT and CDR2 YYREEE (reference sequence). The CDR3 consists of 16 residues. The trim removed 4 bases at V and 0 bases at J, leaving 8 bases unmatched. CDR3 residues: CASSARLATSTDTQYF. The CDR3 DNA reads TGTGCCAGCAGCGCCCGACTAGCCACTAGCACAGATACGCAGTATTTT.

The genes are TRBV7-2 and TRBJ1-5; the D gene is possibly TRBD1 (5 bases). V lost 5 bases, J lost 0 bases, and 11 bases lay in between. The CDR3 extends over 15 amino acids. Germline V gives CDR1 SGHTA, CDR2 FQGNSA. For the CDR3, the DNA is TGTGCCAGCAGCCGGGACCGCCATAGCAATCAGCCCCAGCATTTT. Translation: CASSRDRHSNQPQHF.

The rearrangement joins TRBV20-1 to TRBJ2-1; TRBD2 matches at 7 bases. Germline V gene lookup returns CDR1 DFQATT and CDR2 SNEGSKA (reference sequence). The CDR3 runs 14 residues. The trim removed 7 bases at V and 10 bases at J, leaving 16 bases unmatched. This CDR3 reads CSGESAERDWEQFF. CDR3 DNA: TGCAGTGGGGAATCGGCGGAGCGGGATTGGGAGCAGTTCTTC.

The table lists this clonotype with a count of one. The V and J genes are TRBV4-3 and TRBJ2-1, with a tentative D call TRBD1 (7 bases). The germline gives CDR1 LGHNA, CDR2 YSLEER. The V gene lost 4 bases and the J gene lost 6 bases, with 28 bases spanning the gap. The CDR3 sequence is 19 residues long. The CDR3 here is CASSPTLTGRIAGSNEQFF. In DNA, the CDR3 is TGCGCCAGCAGCCCCACCCTGACAGGGAGGATTGCAGGGTCCAATGAGCAGTTCTTC.

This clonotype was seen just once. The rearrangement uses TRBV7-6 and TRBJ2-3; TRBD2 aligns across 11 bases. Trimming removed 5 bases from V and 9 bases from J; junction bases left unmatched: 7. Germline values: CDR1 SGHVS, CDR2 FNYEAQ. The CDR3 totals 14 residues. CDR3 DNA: TGTGCCAGCAGCAGTAGCGGGGGGGCGGGCACGCAGTATTTT. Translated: CASSSSGGAGTQYF.

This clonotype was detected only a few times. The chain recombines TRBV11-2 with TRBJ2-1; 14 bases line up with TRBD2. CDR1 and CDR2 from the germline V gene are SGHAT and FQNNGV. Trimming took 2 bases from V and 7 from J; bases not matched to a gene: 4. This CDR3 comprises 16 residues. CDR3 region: CASSLTGTSGRNEQFF. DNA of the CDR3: TGTGCCAGCAGCTTAACCGGGACTAGCGGGAGAAATGAGCAGTTCTTC.

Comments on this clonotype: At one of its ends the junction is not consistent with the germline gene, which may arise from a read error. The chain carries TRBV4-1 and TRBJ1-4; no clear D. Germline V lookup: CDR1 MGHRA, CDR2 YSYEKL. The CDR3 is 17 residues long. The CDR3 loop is CASSQVDRRATNEKLFF. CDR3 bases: TGTGCCAGCAGCCAAGTAGACCGGCGGGCAACTAATGAAAAACTGTTTTTT.